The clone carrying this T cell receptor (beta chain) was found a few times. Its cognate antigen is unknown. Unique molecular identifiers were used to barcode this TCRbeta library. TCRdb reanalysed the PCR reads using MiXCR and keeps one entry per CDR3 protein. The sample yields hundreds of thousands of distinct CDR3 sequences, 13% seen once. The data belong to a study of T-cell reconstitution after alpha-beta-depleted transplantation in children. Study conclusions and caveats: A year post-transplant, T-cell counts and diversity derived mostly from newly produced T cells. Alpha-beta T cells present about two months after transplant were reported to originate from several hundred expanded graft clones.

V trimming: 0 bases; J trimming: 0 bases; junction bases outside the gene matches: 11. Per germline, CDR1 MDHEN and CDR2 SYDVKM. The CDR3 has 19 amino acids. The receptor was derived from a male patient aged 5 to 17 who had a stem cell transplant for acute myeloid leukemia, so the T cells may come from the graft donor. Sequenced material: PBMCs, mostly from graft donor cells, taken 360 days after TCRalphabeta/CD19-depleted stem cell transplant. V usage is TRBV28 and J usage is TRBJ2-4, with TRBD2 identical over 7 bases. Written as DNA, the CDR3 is TGTGCCAGCAGTTTATGGTCTAGCGGAATTGAATTAGCCAAAAACATTCAGTACTTC. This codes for CASSLWSSGIELAKNIQYF.